This is a list of T cell receptor beta chains from one sample in a study of cytomegalovirus exposure and HLA in healthy donors. This table comes from immunoSEQ multiplex PCR, and its TCRdb copy is limited to in-frame clones, with some not included. The data contain 150,000 to 200,000 clones, 65% to 85% of them seen just once; the ten biggest clones take up 2% to 3%. Sequenced sample: PBMCs. Every receptor here comes from a woman aged 40 to 49 in good health and CMV-seropositive. The CDR3 runs from the conserved cysteine through the conserved F or W. The order of the fields is clone size, D gene, J gene, V gene, CDR3 DNA, CDR3 protein. The D gene is left open where the match is weak. For some rows the clone size is stated as once, few or many, or as a class when expanded; others skip it.

once,TRBD2,TRBJ2-3,TRBV6-1,TGTGCCAGCAGTGAAGTTGGCAGCGGGAAACGTTATTTT,CASSEVGSGKRYF
NA,TRBD2,TRBJ2-7,TRBV19,TGTGCCAGTAGGCGGGGGGGCAGCTCCTACGAGCAGTACTTC,CASRRGGSSYEQYF
NA,NA,TRBJ1-1,TRBV7-2,TGTGCCAGCAGACCGGACAGCTTGAACACTGAAGCTTTCTTT,CASRPDSLNTEAFF
NA,TRBD1,TRBJ1-4,TRBV6-6,TGTGCCAGCAGGGACAGGGGGCATGAAAAACTGTTTTTT,CASRDRGHEKLFF
NA,TRBD2,TRBJ2-1,TRBV27,TGTGCCAGCAGTAAACTAGCGGGAGTGATCAATGAGCAGTTCTTC,CASSKLAGVINEQFF
NA,TRBD1,TRBJ2-6,TRBV2,TGTGCCAGCAGTGGGACAGGGCTTGGGGCCAACGTCCTGACTTTC,CASSGTGLGANVLTF
NA,TRBD2,TRBJ2-2,TRBV5-1,TGCGCCAGCAGCTTGGCTCTAGCGGGGGGGAACACCGGGGAGCTGTTTTTT,CASSLALAGGNTGELFF
NA,NA,TRBJ2-7,TRBV27,TGTGCCAGCAGTCGCGGGACAGTCTACGAGCAGTACTTC,CASSRGTVYEQYF
NA,NA,TRBJ1-5,TRBV6-5,TGTGCCAGCAGTTACGATAGGGGTCAGCCCCAGCATTTT,CASSYDRGQPQHF
few,NA,TRBJ2-1,TRBV7-9,TGTGCCAGCAGCTTTAGCGGCCTCCTTCCCAATGAGCAGTTCTTC,CASSFSGLLPNEQFF
NA,NA,TRBJ1-2,TRBV20-1,TGCAGTGCTAGACCGCAAAGCGGCTACACCTTC,CSARPQSGYTF
NA,TRBD1,TRBJ1-2,TRBV7-8,TGTGCCAGCAGCTTAGAGGGACAGGGGCGCGGCTACACCTTC,CASSLEGQGRGYTF
NA,TRBD1,TRBJ2-7,TRBV6-5,TGTGCCAGCAGTGGGTCCGGACAGGGGAGCTACGAGCAGTACTTC,CASSGSGQGSYEQYF
NA,NA,TRBJ2-3,TRBV7-9,TGTGCCAGCAGCCGCGGGTATTCTAGCACAGATACGCAGTATTTT,CASSRGYSSTDTQYF
NA,NA,TRBJ1-5,TRBV12-5,TGTGCTAGTGGTTTGCAGTTGGACAGCCAGTATAGCAATCAGCCCCAGCATTTT,CASGLQLDSQYSNQPQHF
NA,TRBD2,TRBJ2-1,TRBV5-4,TGTGCCAGCAGGGGCCCGGGGACTAGCGGGAGGGGGGGTGAGCAGTTCTTC,CASRGPGTSGRGGEQFF
NA,NA,TRBJ1-5,TRBV7-8,TGTGCCAGCAGCTTCGGGGGGTACGTTTCGGATCAGCCCCAGCATTTT,CASSFGGYVSDQPQHF
NA,TRBD2,TRBJ2-1,TRBV5-1,TGCGCCAGCAGCTTGCGGTTTACCGGCGGGAGGGGGAATGAGCAGTTCTTC,CASSLRFTGGRGNEQFF
NA,TRBD2,TRBJ2-3,TRBV5-4,TGTGCCAGCACCATCCATCTAGCGGGAGGATCAGATACGCAGTATTTT,CASTIHLAGGSDTQYF
NA,TRBD2,TRBJ2-5,TRBV29-1,TGCAGCGTTAAGCGGGAGAGGGGAGAGACCCAGTACTTC,CSVKRERGETQYF
NA,NA,TRBJ1-2,TRBV7-8,TGTGCCAGCAGCCCGAGTCCAGGCGAGTATGGCTACACCTTC,CASSPSPGEYGYTF
NA,TRBD2,TRBJ2-3,TRBV25-1,TGTGCCAGCAGTGAAAGACTAGCGGGAGCCACAGATACGCAGTATTTT,CASSERLAGATDTQYF
NA,TRBD1,TRBJ1-2,TRBV6-1,TGTGCCAGCAGTGAAGGAGGACAGGGGGCTTATGGCTACACCTTC,CASSEGGQGAYGYTF
NA,NA,TRBJ1-2,TRBV15,TGTGCCACCAGCAGAGATCCCAGACCGGGACACTCCTATGGCTACACCTTC,CATSRDPRPGHSYGYTF
NA,TRBD1,TRBJ2-1,TRBV29-1,TGCAGCGTTGATTCTCCGGGACAGGGGACAATACTGTTCTTC,CSVDSPGQGTILFF
NA,TRBD1,TRBJ1-1,TRBV5-1,TGCGCCAGCAGCTCGGGACAGCCGAACACTGAAGCTTTCTTT,CASSSGQPNTEAFF
NA,NA,TRBJ1-5,TRBV5-6,TGTGCCAGCAGCTTGGCTAGAGGGTATAGCAATCAGCCCCAGCATTTT,CASSLARGYSNQPQHF
few,TRBD1,TRBJ1-2,TRBV28,TGTGCCAGCAGTACAGGGGGCTATGGCTACACCTTC,CASSTGGYGYTF
NA,NA,TRBJ2-7,TRBV7-8,TGTGCCAGCAGCTTAGGTGCCTACAGCTCCTACGAGCAGTACTTC,CASSLGAYSSYEQYF
NA,TRBD1,TRBJ1-2,TRBV19,TGTGCCAGTAGACTTACAGGGGCGGGGGGCTACACCTTC,CASRLTGAGGYTF
NA,NA,TRBJ2-1,TRBV2,TGTGCCAGCAGTGGATCAGACAATGAGCAGTTCTTC,CASSGSDNEQFF
NA,TRBD2,TRBJ2-2,TRBV5-1,TGCGCCAGCAGCTTTGGGGCGGGGGTCTCCACCGGGGAGCTGTTTTTT,CASSFGAGVSTGELFF
few,NA,TRBJ1-6,TRBV4-3,TGCGCCAGCAGCCAATGGAGGGCCCCAGATAATTCACCCCTCCACTTT,CASSQWRAPDNSPLHF
few,NA,TRBJ2-3,TRBV10-2,TGCGCCAGCAGTGAGAATGCGGGAGATACGCAGTATTTT,CASSENAGDTQYF
NA,TRBD1,TRBJ1-1,TRBV5-1,TGCGCCAGCAGCTCACAGGGGGGAAACACTGAAGCTTTCTTT,CASSSQGGNTEAFF
NA,TRBD1,TRBJ2-2,TRBV27,TGTGCCAGCAGTTTAGAGGGGACAGGGGCGAACACCGGGGAGCTGTTTTTT,CASSLEGTGANTGELFF
NA,NA,TRBJ1-1,TRBV20-1,TGCAGTGCTAGAGATCGGGGGTCTTATGCTTTT,CSARDRGSYAF
NA,NA,TRBJ2-2,TRBV30,TGTGCCCGCTGGGGACTCCCCGAGGGGAACACCGGGGAGCTGTTTTTT,CARWGLPEGNTGELFF
NA,TRBD2,TRBJ2-1,TRBV7-9,TGTGCCAGCAGCTTTACTAGCGGGGGGGCAGGTGAGCAGTTCTTC,CASSFTSGGAGEQFF
NA,NA,TRBJ2-2,TRBV6-6,TGTGCCAGCAGTCCTTATGTGGAGGCCGGGGAGCTGTTTTTT,CASSPYVEAGELFF
NA,TRBD2,TRBJ2-1,TRBV6-5,TGTGCCAGCAGTTATAGTTCGGGAGGAACCCACAATGAGCAGTTCTTC,CASSYSSGGTHNEQFF
NA,TRBD1,TRBJ1-4,TRBV19,TGTGCCAGTAGTATAGGCGTCTTGACAGGGTTCGCAACTAATGAAAAACTGTTTTTT,CASSIGVLTGFATNEKLFF
NA,TRBD1,TRBJ1-2,TRBV7-2,TGTGCCAGCAGCCGCTCTGGGACAGGGGGATCCTATGGCTACACCTTC,CASSRSGTGGSYGYTF
NA,TRBD1,TRBJ2-7,TRBV7-9,TGTGCCAGCAGCTTCTCGGGACAGAAGCCCTACGAGCAGTACTTC,CASSFSGQKPYEQYF
NA,NA,TRBJ1-2,TRBV2,TGTGCCAGCAGGGGTATAGGGGGCTATGGCTACACCTTC,CASRGIGGYGYTF
NA,NA,TRBJ2-1,TRBV11-2,TGTGCCAGCAGCTTAATCGCAGGGGCGTCCTACAATGAGCAGTTCTTC,CASSLIAGASYNEQFF